The T cell receptor (beta chain) under discussion was sequenced for a study of T cells expressing NK-cell markers. From its re-call of the 5' RACE reads, TCRdb lists each CDR3 protein once, without DNA. This listing includes 250,000 to 300,000 distinct CDR3 sequences. CDR1 is SGHAT and CDR2 is FQNNGV in the germline V gene. The CDR3 sequence is 16 residues long. Sample: blood T cells: a sorted CD56 or NKG2C T cell subset, CD4+ or CD8+ T cells, or bulk PBMC T cells (not recorded which). The chain carries TRBV11-2 and TRBJ2-4. The source is a woman between 18 and 70 years old in good health. CDR3 loop: CASSPNSGVAKNIQYF.